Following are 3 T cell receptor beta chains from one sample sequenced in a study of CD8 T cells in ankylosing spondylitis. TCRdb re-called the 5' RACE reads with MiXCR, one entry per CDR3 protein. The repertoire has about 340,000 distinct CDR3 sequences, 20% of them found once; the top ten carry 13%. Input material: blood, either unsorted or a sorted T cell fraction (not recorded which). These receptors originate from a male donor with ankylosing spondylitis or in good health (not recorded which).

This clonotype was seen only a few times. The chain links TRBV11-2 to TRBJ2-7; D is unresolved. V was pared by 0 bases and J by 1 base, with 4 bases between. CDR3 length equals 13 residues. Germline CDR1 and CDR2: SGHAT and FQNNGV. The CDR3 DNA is TGTGCCAGCAGCTTAGAGTGGTCCTACGAGCAGTACTTC. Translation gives CASSLEWSYEQYF.

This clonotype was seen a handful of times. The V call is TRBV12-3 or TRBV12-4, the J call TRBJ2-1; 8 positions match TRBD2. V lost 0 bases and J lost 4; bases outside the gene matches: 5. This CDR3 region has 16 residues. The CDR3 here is CASSLARGGKYNEQFF. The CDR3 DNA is TGTGCCAGCAGTTTAGCACGGGGGGGAAAATACAATGAGCAGTTCTTC.

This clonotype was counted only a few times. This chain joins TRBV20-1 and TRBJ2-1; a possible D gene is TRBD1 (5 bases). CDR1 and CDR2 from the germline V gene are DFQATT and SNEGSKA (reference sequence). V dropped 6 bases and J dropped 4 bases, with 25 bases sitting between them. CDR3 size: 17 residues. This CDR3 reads CSAVDSATAVFYNEQFF. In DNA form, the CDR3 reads TGCAGTGCCGTTGACAGCGCGACGGCCGTTTTTTACAATGAGCAGTTCTTC.